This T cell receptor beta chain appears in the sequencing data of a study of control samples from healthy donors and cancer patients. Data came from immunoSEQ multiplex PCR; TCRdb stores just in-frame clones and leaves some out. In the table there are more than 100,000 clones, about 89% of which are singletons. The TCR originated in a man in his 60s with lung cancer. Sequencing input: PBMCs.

The CDR3, as DNA: TGTGCCACCAGCAGAGTAATAGGACAGGGTGGAACAGATACGCAGTATTTT. Encoded protein: CATSRVIGQGGTDTQYF. This chain connects TRBV15 to TRBJ2-3; TRBD1 agrees at 8 bases. The CDR3 spans 17 residues. V was clipped by 1 base and J by 3 bases; unmatched bases: 9. Germline CDR1 LNHNV, CDR2 YYDKDF (reference sequence). The entire variable domain, with the rest obtained from reference TRBV15 and TRBJ2-3, is as follows: DAMVIQNPRYQVTQFGKPVTLSCSQTLNHNVMYWYQQKSSQAPKLLFHYYDKDFNNEADTPDNFQSRRPNTSFCFLDIRSPGLGDTAMYLCATSRVIGQGGTDTQYFGPGTRLTVL.